The present TCR beta chain was sequenced within a study of blood T cell repertoires in COVID-19 (dated by TCRdb to about 2020). In terms of the full investigation: The collaborator samples originated in the United States, Italy and Spain and spanned the acute and convalescent phases of COVID-19. The material from the prospective study consisted of cDNA or gDNA derived from T cells, B-cell-depleted T cells, or PBMCs. The dataset comprised deeply sampled blood TCRbeta repertoires from subjects exposed to, actively infected with, or recovered from COVID-19. The repertoires were released in a freely available public database meant as a resource for research on the immune response to SARS-CoV-2. The samples were drawn from the first 160 participants of the ongoing ImmuneRACE study and from some 1,300 subjects provided by 6 global collaborators. A de-identified subject ID, COVID-19 status, age in years and sex were almost always included in the sample metadata. Where available, HLA class I and class II types were obtained from metadata supplied by the sample provider rather than from assay-based typing. Study-wide findings and limitations: Clinical and demographic metadata were provided uncurated, with the amount varying by source and participant.

A remark on this clone: Its antigen has not been determined. No quality values exist for individual bases; no much larger clone is one base distant.

Collaborating institutions collected whole blood in K2EDTA tubes following their own protocols. Collaborator samples were shipped for TCRbeta analysis as frozen whole blood, isolated PBMCs, or DNA extracted from either sample type. Via the germline V gene, CDR1 is SGHVS and CDR2 FQNEAQ. Trimming accounts for 5 bases at V and 3 bases at J, while the number of junction bases matched to no gene is 9. Taken from cysteine to phenylalanine, the CDR3 has 17 residues. Only the CDR3 part of the read is kept: 51 bases, read in frame from the first base. TCRbeta CDR3 regions were amplified from genomic DNA using the immunoSEQ Assay, a bias-controlled multiplex PCR. For the original study's pipeline: Within the assay, amplification of reference gene primers was used to estimate how many nucleated cells each sample contained. To quantify the absolute abundance of each unique TCRbeta CDR3 rearrangement, sequence reads were collapsed and filtered. For each sample, productive Simpson clonality was calculated by taking the square root of Simpson's diversity index across productive rearrangements. The table was pulled from immuneACCESS by TCRdb, which kept in-frame rearrangements only. Such tables lose some clones; where checked, under half of the loss comes from unresolved V genes, and the rest has no known cause. Clone size and the V and J calls come from that table; the DNA yielded D and trimming. Recorded for this sample are about 210,000 clones; over 70% of them occurred a single time. The ten largest make up approximately 7.2% of the sample.

The chain is encoded by TRBV7-8 joined to TRBJ2-6, with 8 central nucleotides matching TRBD1. This clonotype originated in a woman in her sixties or seventies with acute or convalescent COVID-19. Sequencing was done on a sample of peripheral blood. The nucleotide sequence reads TGTGCCAGCAGCCCGCAGGGGGCCGGGGTTGGGGCCAACGTCCTGACTTTC. Its protein reads: CASSPQGAGVGANVLTF.